These 20 T cell receptor beta chains were sequenced from one sample in a study of patients and donors after allogeneic stem cell transplantation (dated by TCRdb to the early 2020s). The receptor library was made with RT-PCR. TCRdb names NextSeq 550 as the instrument used. TCRdb reanalyzed the raw reads on its own, using fastp at Q25 for trimming and MiXCR for clone calling, and kept in-frame beta chains. Each CDR3 protein gets just one entry, which takes the most common genes and DNA from the rows behind it. The sample table contains hundreds of thousands of distinct CDR3 sequences; only one count was recorded for 16% of them. In total, the top ten clones hold 7.2% of the sample. The sample consisted of blood, either unsorted or a sorted T cell fraction (not recorded which). The receptors were gathered from a human donor who was either an allogeneic HSCT recipient or a stem cell or donor lymphocyte infusion donor (not recorded which). It is not recorded whose cells these are; they may come from a transplant donor.

V is TRBV5-1 and J is TRBJ2-2; TRBD2 might be the D (6 bases). The V and J ends lost 4 bases and 3 bases respectively, with 19 bases between them. In germline, CDR1 is SGHRS, CDR2 YFSETQ. The CDR3 consists of 17 residues. CDR3 residues: CASSRSGRGWYTGELFF. In DNA form, the CDR3 reads TGCGCCAGCAGCCGTTCGGGACGGGGGTGGTACACCGGGGAGCTGTTTTTT.

This clonotype was picked up many times. This chain connects TRBV7-2 to TRBJ2-4, with TRBD1 matching 9 bases. V lost 5 bases and J lost 7; bases outside the gene matches: 12. Germline values: CDR1 SGHTA, CDR2 FQGNSA. This CDR3 has 16 amino acids. CDR3 residues: CASSLPGGQGANIQYF. The CDR3 nucleotides read TGTGCCAGCAGCCTACCAGGGGGACAGGGTGCGAACATTCAGTACTTC.

V and J are TRBV15 and TRBJ2-1; a possible D gene is TRBD1 (5 bases). The V end was cut by 4 bases, the J end by 9 bases, with 13 bases between. CDR3 length: 13 residues. The germline V gene has CDR1 LNHNV and CDR2 YYDKDF (reference sequence). The CDR3 region has the DNA TGTGCCACCAGCACGGAAGCCACAGGTGAGCAGTTCTTC. It yields the protein CATSTEATGEQFF.

The chain employs TRBV12-5 and TRBJ2-1; 8 nucleotides agree with TRBD2. The CDR3 totals 14 residues. The V segment lost 6 bases and the J segment 4 bases; nucleotides outside the gene matches: 5. Germline V CDR1 and CDR2: LGHNT, FRNRAP. CDR3 nucleotide sequence: TGTGCTAGTGGCACTAGCGGAGCTTACAATGAGCAGTTCTTC. Its protein is CASGTSGAYNEQFF.

V and J are TRBV4-3 and TRBJ1-1; D is unclear. Trimming removed 3 bases at V and 1 base at J, with 9 bases between. The CDR3 totals 14 residues. Germline-derived CDR1 and CDR2 are LGHNA and YSLEER. CDR3 coding DNA: TGCGCCAGCAGCCAGGACGCCGCGAACACTGAAGCTTTCTTT. It specifies CASSQDAANTEAFF.

This sequence joins TRBV7-9 and TRBJ2-5; no clear D gene. Germline CDR1 SEHNR, CDR2 FQNEAQ (reference sequence). The ends were cut back, 6 bases at V and 5 bases at J, with 16 bases in the middle. The CDR3 extends over 14 amino acids. CDR3 in amino acids: CASRDATGMETQYF. The CDR3 DNA reads as TGTGCCAGCAGGGACGCCACGGGTATGGAGACCCAGTACTTC.

In this sample, this clonotype turned up many times. V usage is TRBV4-2 and J usage is TRBJ2-1, with D unclear. The CDR3 totals 13 residues. Per germline, CDR1 LGHNA and CDR2 YNFKEQ. Deletions cut 5 bases from V and 6 bases from J, with 11 bases between. DNA of the CDR3: TGTGCCAGCAGCTATACAGTGGTCAATGAGCAGTTCTTC. Encoded protein: CASSYTVVNEQFF.

The chain links TRBV20-1 to TRBJ2-6; D ambiguous. V lost 7 bases, J lost 0 bases, and 10 bases lay in between. The CDR3 length is 14 residues. Looked up from germline, CDR1 is DFQATT and CDR2 is SNEGSKA (reference sequence). CDR3 sequence: CSVLGNSGANVLTF. The CDR3 DNA follows: TGCAGTGTCTTGGGTAACTCTGGGGCCAACGTCCTGACTTTC.

The V gene is TRBV7-8, the J gene TRBJ2-2, with D possibly TRBD1 on 6 matching bases. The CDR3 extends over 19 amino acids. The ends were cut back, 1 base at V and 1 base at J, with 19 bases in the middle. CDR1 and CDR2 from the germline V gene are SGHVS and FQNEAQ. CDR3: CASSLGYRVNPRNTGELFF. The CDR3 region has the DNA TGTGCCAGCAGCTTAGGGTACAGGGTAAACCCCAGGAACACCGGGGAGCTGTTTTTT. Using reference TRBV7-8 and TRBJ2-2 for the parts outside the CDR3, the full variable domain is GAGVSQSPRYKVAKRGQDVALRCDPISGHVSLFWYQQALGQGPEFLTYFQNEAQLDKSGLPSDRFFAERPEGSVSTLKIQRTQQEDSAVYLCASSLGYRVNPRNTGELFFGEGSRLTVL.

The table lists this clonotype with a few counts. V is TRBV3-1 and J is TRBJ1-6; 10 nucleotides match TRBD1. J lost 0 bases, V lost 3 bases, and 2 bases had no gene match. This CDR3 has 17 residues. Looked up from germline, CDR1 is LGHDT and CDR2 is YNNKEL (reference sequence). The CDR3, as DNA: TGTGCCAGCAGCCATAGACAGGGGGCCTCCTATAATTCACCCCTCCACTTT. This gives the protein CASSHRQGASYNSPLHF.

This chain connects TRBV12-5 to TRBJ2-3; the D gene is possibly TRBD2 (6 bases). Deletions cut 6 bases from V and 8 bases from J, with 12 bases between. Germline V lookup: CDR1 LGHNT, CDR2 FRNRAP. CDR3 length: 12 residues. The CDR3 reads CASGTGVSTQYF. For the CDR3, the DNA is TGTGCTAGTGGCACGGGGGTGTCTACGCAGTATTTT.

The V gene is TRBV6-1, the J gene TRBJ2-7; 7 nucleotides match TRBD1. With 6 bases clipped from V and 1 base from J, the junction kept 6 bases outside the gene matches. Germline CDR1 and CDR2: MNHNS and SASEGT. This CDR3 contains 14 residues. CDR3 residues: CASRVRGISYEQYF. CDR3 nucleotide sequence: TGTGCCAGCAGGGTCAGGGGGATATCCTACGAGCAGTACTTC.

The chain uses TRBV5-1 and TRBJ1-6; D is unclear. CDR3 length: 17 residues. Trimming cost V 3 bases and J 10 bases, with 23 bases left between them. The germline V gene has CDR1 SGHRS and CDR2 YFSETQ. In DNA, the CDR3 is TGCGCCAGCAGCTCGTCCTCCCTCGGAGGGTTTCGGTCACCCCTCCACTTT. This translates into CASSSSSLGGFRSPLHF.

This clonotype was observed at least ten times. The chain employs TRBV12-3 or TRBV12-4 and TRBJ1-1; no clear D gene. V was clipped by 5 bases and J by 6 bases, with 10 bases between them. The CDR3 has 12 amino acids. The CDR3 DNA sequence: TGTGCCAGCAGTCTGCTTTTCGCTGAAGCTTTCTTT. Amino acid sequence: CASSLLFAEAFF.

In this sample, this clonotype turned up a few times. The chain couples TRBV19 to TRBJ2-1; no clear D gene. V was clipped by 6 bases and J by 2 bases, with 11 bases between them. Germline-derived CDR1 and CDR2 are LNHDA and SQIVND (reference sequence). The CDR3 is made up of 14 amino acids. The CDR3 nucleotides read TGTGCCAGTAGCTTCCCCCACCCCTACAATGAGCAGTTCTTC. Amino acid sequence: CASSFPHPYNEQFF.

This clonotype was detected a few times. The chain couples TRBV6-5 to TRBJ1-1; D might be TRBD1 (5 bases). Germline loops: CDR1 MNHEY, CDR2 SVGAGI. The CDR3 is 14 residues long. The V and J ends lost 2 bases and 8 bases respectively, with 15 bases between them. The CDR3: CASSYSATGTEAFF. CDR3 DNA: TGTGCCAGCAGTTACAGTGCCACCGGGACGGAAGCTTTCTTT.

This clonotype was counted between two and nine times. The V call is TRBV3-1, the J call TRBJ2-7; 8 positions match TRBD2. CDR1 is LGHDT, CDR2 YNNKEL, per germline (reference sequence). The CDR3 runs 14 residues. V shed 3 bases and J 5 bases; nucleotides not matched to a gene: 6. For the CDR3, the DNA is TGTGCCAGCAGCCAGGCGGGGGGAATCGACGAGCAGTACTTC. Its translation: CASSQAGGIDEQYF.

Remarks on this clonotype: Mismatch with germline at one junction end may stem from a read error. The chain is built from TRBV12-3 or TRBV12-4 and TRBJ1-5; TRBD1 is a possible D gene (6 bases). The CDR3 has 14 residues. CDR3 amino acids: CASSQRGEGQPRHF. The CDR3 region has the DNA TGTGCCAGCAGCCAGAGGGGGGAGGGTCAGCCCCGGCATTTT.

The rearrangement joins TRBV3-1 to TRBJ2-2; D tentatively fits TRBD1 or TRBD2 (5 bases each). Germline loops: CDR1 LGHDT, CDR2 YNNKEL (reference sequence). Trimming removed 0 bases at V and 1 base at J, with 9 bases between. The CDR3 length is 16 residues. CDR3 in amino acids: CASSQEGEVNTGELFF. The CDR3 DNA reads TGTGCCAGCAGCCAAGAGGGGGAAGTGAACACCGGGGAGCTGTTTTTT.

The chain joins TRBV4-3 to TRBJ1-2; D gene uncertain. Trimming stripped 0 bases from V and 7 bases from J, with 9 bases between. Germline V gives CDR1 LGHNA, CDR2 YSLEER. The CDR3 has 13 amino acids. The CDR3 sequence is CASSQDAGSGYTF. As DNA, the CDR3 is TGCGCCAGCAGCCAAGACGCGGGGAGTGGCTACACCTTC.